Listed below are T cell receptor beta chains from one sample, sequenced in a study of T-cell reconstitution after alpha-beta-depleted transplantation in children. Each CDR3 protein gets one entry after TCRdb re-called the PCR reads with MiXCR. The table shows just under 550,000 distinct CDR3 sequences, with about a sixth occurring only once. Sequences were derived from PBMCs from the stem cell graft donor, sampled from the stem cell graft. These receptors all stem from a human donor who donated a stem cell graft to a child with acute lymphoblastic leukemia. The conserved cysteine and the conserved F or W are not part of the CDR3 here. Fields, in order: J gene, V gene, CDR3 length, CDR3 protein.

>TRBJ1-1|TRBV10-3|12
AISGTGGSTEAF
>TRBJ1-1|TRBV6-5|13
ASSSTGGLYTEAF
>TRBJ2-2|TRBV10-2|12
ASSDRQYTGELF
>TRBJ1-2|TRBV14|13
ASSQDLGTSQGYT
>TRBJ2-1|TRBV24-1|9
ATSDQAEQF
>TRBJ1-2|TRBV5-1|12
ASSLEQGYYGYT
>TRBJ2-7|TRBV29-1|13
SAWLQGQSSYEQY
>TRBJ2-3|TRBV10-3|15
AISGGQGSGLTDTQY
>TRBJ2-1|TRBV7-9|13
ASSLSSGSRYEQF
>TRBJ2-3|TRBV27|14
ASSLSFGGKRDTQY
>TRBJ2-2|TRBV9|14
ASSPGGSSLTGELF
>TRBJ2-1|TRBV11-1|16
ASSSSLGGLAGVNEQF
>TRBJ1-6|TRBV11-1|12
ASSPTLDNSPLH
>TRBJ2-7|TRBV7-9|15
ASSPSGASGKPYEQY